Listed here are 32 T cell receptor beta chains from one sample, sequenced in a study of CD8+ T cells in alopecia areata. Following extraction, RNA underwent reverse transcription to cDNA, which served as the sequencing template. Sequenced by immunoSEQ multiplex PCR; TCRdb stores in-frame clones only, minus some. The sample carries 130,000 or so clones, around 60% recorded once. As for treatment: oral pan-JAK inhibitor, 5-10 mg twice daily. The sequences come from CD4+ T cells sorted from blood, collected at week 4, from a patient treated with tofacitinib. These receptors were taken from a human donor with alopecia areata.

The chain has TRBV20-1 and TRBJ1-2; D remains ambiguous. CDR3 length: 10 amino acids. The V end was cut by 8 bases, the J end by 8 bases, with 12 bases between. Germline V gives CDR1 DFQATT, CDR2 SNEGSKA (reference sequence). The CDR3 sequence: CSPPVGGYTF. The CDR3 DNA reads TGCAGTCCGCCGGTAGGGGGCTACACCTTC.

The genes are TRBV27 and TRBJ2-5; 9 bases are shared with TRBD1. The CDR3 extends over 14 amino acids. Unmatched junction bases numbered 7, after V lost 6 bases and J lost 5 bases. Germline CDR1 reads MNHEY; CDR2 reads SMNVEV (reference sequence). CDR3 sequence reads: CASSSDRGWETQYF. The CDR3 DNA reads TGTGCCAGCAGCTCGGACAGGGGATGGGAGACCCAGTACTTC.

This clone was counted a single time. The chain is built from TRBV30 and TRBJ2-5; D ambiguous. Trimming stripped 1 base from V and 9 bases from J, with 12 bases between. Per germline, CDR1 GTSNPN and CDR2 SVGIG (reference sequence). The CDR3 sequence is 12 residues long. This CDR3 is CAWSEVEVPQYF. The CDR3 bases are TGTGCCTGGAGTGAGGTAGAAGTGCCCCAGTACTTC.

The J gene is TRBJ2-7, the V gene TRBV29-1; 7 bases line up with TRBD1. V gave up 4 bases and J gave up 3 bases; unmatched junction bases: 12. Germline values: CDR1 SQVTM, CDR2 ANQGSEA. The CDR3 is 15 amino acids. CDR3 region: CSVVLPGQDHYEQYF. CDR3 DNA: TGCAGCGTTGTACTCCCAGGACAGGACCACTACGAGCAGTACTTC.

The chain employs TRBV29-1 and TRBJ1-2; D gene uncertain. CDR3 length equals 12 residues. In germline, CDR1 is SQVTM, CDR2 ANQGSEA. Trimming removed 6 bases from V and 6 bases from J, with 14 bases in between. The DNA for the CDR3 is TGCAGCGTCTCGGAGGAGATTCATGGCTACACCTTC. It encodes CSVSEEIHGYTF. The whole variable domain, remainder taken from reference TRBV29-1 and TRBJ1-2, is SAVISQKPSRDICQRGTSLTIQCQVDSQVTMMFWYRQQPGQSLTLIATANQGSEATYESGFVIDKFPISRPNLTFSTLTVSNMSPEDSSIYLCSVSEEIHGYTFGSGTRLTVV.

This clone was seen only once. Other DNA sequences within the sample encode an identical CDR3. This chain links TRBV5-1 with TRBJ2-5; 9 bases align to TRBD1. CDR1 and CDR2 from the germline V gene are SGHRS and YFSETQ. The junction had 1 base not matched to a gene; V was cut back by 5 bases and J by 2 bases. The CDR3 has 13 residues. The CDR3 here is CASRGQGQETQYF. The CDR3 region has the DNA TGCGCCAGCAGGGGACAGGGACAAGAGACCCAGTACTTC.

The V and J genes are TRBV28 and TRBJ2-1; D is uncertain. The germline gives CDR1 MDHEN, CDR2 SYDVKM. The CDR3 contains 13 residues. The V and J ends lost 10 bases and 5 bases respectively, with 15 bases between them. CDR3 nucleotide sequence: TGTGCCACCAGCCACGTCGAGAACAATGAGCAGTTCTTC. Translation gives CATSHVENNEQFF. Full variable domain (outside the CDR3, taken from reference TRBV28 and TRBJ2-1): DVKVTQSSRYLVKRTGEKVFLECVQDMDHENMFWYRQDPGLGLRLIYFSYDVKMKEKGDIPEGYSVSREKKERFSLILESASTNQTSMYLCATSHVENNEQFFGPGTRLTVL.

The chain has TRBV28 and TRBJ2-6; 9 nucleotides align to TRBD2. CDR3 length: 15 amino acids. Looked up from germline, CDR1 is MDHEN and CDR2 is SYDVKM. The V segment lost 5 bases and the J segment 2 bases; nucleotides outside the gene matches: 1. The CDR3 DNA reads as TGTGCCAGCAGTGCGGGAGGGACTGGGGCCAACGTCCTGACTTTC. It codes for CASSAGGTGANVLTF.

The rearrangement joins TRBV5-6 to TRBJ2-3; D unresolved. V was trimmed by 4 bases and J by 4 bases, leaving 13 bases between them. Germline V gives CDR1 SGHDT, CDR2 YYEEEE. This CDR3 is 14 amino acids long. The CDR3 loop is CASSLSAVSDTQYF. The CDR3 nucleotides are TGTGCCAGCAGCCTGTCGGCGGTTTCAGATACGCAGTATTTT.

The CDR3 DNA follows: TGTGCCTGGAGTGATCCCCGCAGGGGCTCAGAGACCCAGTACTTC. It encodes CAWSDPRRGSETQYF. The chain carries TRBV30 and TRBJ2-5, with a weak D call TRBD1 (6 bases). Germline V CDR1 and CDR2: GTSNPN, SVGIG (reference sequence). V shed 1 base and J shed 4 bases, with 16 bases lying between them. This CDR3 spans 15 amino acids.

CDR3 bases: TGTGCCAGCAGCTCGGATGGCTACACCTTC. Protein sequence: CASSSDGYTF. The chain employs TRBV7-9 and TRBJ1-2, with D uncertain. With 4 bases removed from V and 6 bases from J, the gap between germline ends came to 3 bases. Germline values: CDR1 SEHNR, CDR2 FQNEAQ (reference sequence). The CDR3 is made up of 10 amino acids.

The V and J genes are TRBV30 and TRBJ1-3; possible D gene TRBD1, 6 bases. The CDR3 covers 13 residues. The germline V gene has CDR1 GTSNPN and CDR2 SVGIG (reference sequence). With 3 bases removed from V and 7 bases from J, the gap between germline ends came to 13 bases. CDR3 sequence (DNA): TGTGCCTGGAGCACAGGGCCGGGGAACACCATATATTTT. Translated: CAWSTGPGNTIYF.

The V gene is TRBV6-5, the J gene TRBJ2-3; 9 bases fit TRBD2. The J segment lost 2 bases and the V segment lost 0 bases, leaving 3 bases of the junction unmatched. Germline values: CDR1 MNHEY, CDR2 SVGAGI. CDR3 length: 16 residues. The CDR3 loop is CASSYSSGRSTDTQYF. The DNA of the CDR3 is TGTGCCAGCAGTTACTCCAGCGGGAGGTCCACAGATACGCAGTATTTT.

This clone was picked up a small number of times. The chain links TRBV19 to TRBJ1-2; D perhaps matches TRBD1 (6 bases). CDR1 LNHDA and CDR2 SQIVND come from the germline V gene (reference sequence). This CDR3 contains 12 residues. V was pared by 9 bases and J by 4 bases, with 12 bases between. CDR3 DNA: TGTGCCAGCCAGGGGAGTAGCTATGGCTACACCTTC. Its protein product is CASQGSSYGYTF.

CDR3 sequence reads: CASSIRGGETQYF. The CDR3 coding sequence is TGTGCCAGCAGCATAAGGGGTGGGGAGACCCAGTACTTC. This chain connects TRBV7-9 to TRBJ2-5; possibly TRBD1 for D (5 bases). Germline values: CDR1 SEHNR, CDR2 FQNEAQ (reference sequence). The ends were cut back, 5 bases at V and 5 bases at J, with 12 bases in the middle. The CDR3 has 13 residues.

The CDR3 bases are TGTGCCAGCAGTGAAGTACGAGGGCCCGGCTACACCTTC. Protein product: CASSEVRGPGYTF. The V call is TRBV2, the J call TRBJ1-2; D is undetermined. This CDR3 contains 13 residues. In germline, CDR1 is SNHLY, CDR2 FYNNEI. Trimming took 1 base from V and 8 from J, leaving 11 bases between them.

The V and J genes are TRBV5-6 and TRBJ2-3; either TRBD1 or TRBD2 may supply D (6 bases each). V was clipped by 4 bases and J by 8 bases, with 20 bases between them. Germline CDR1 reads SGHDT; CDR2 reads YYEEEE. This CDR3 contains 15 residues. CDR3 sequence: CASSATGGPVVTQYF. Here the CDR3 DNA reads TGTGCCAGCAGCGCGACAGGAGGGCCGGTCGTTACGCAGTATTTT.

The chain employs TRBV19 and TRBJ2-5; TRBD1 aligns across 8 bases. Germline trimming cut 8 bases from V and 6 bases from J; bases unmatched to any gene: 14. This CDR3 is 15 amino acids long. Germline V gene lookup returns CDR1 LNHDA and CDR2 SQIVND (reference sequence). CDR3 sequence reads: CASPPGQEGWKTQYF. Here the CDR3 DNA reads TGTGCCAGTCCCCCGGGACAGGAAGGTTGGAAGACCCAGTACTTC.

A few counts support this clone. The chain links TRBV4-1 to TRBJ2-3; 8 bases line up with TRBD1. Germline V gives CDR1 MGHRA, CDR2 YSYEKL. V lost 1 base, J lost 6 bases, and 0 bases stayed unmatched. CDR3 length: 13 amino acids. Written as DNA, the CDR3 is TGCGCCAGCAGCCAAGGGACAGGGGATACGCAGTATTTT. Its protein is CASSQGTGDTQYF.

This chain uses TRBV9 with TRBJ2-4, with 7 bases matching TRBD1. This CDR3 is 16 amino acids long. The ends lost 4 bases at V and 2 bases at J; junction bases unmatched: 9. Germline V gene sequence: CDR1 SGDLS, CDR2 YYNGEE. The CDR3 nucleotides read TGTGCCAGCAGCTCCGGGACAGCTCTGCCCAAAAACATTCAGTACTTC. Its protein product is CASSSGTALPKNIQYF. Combining the CDR3 with reference TRBV9 and TRBJ2-4 gives the whole variable domain DSGVTQTPKHLITATGQRVTLRCSPRSGDLSVYWYQQSLDQGLQFLIQYYNGEERAKGNILERFSAQQFPDLHSELNLSSLELGDSALYFCASSSGTALPKNIQYFGAGTRLSVL.

The chain employs TRBV10-3 and TRBJ2-1; D may be TRBD2 (5 bases). The CDR3 sequence is 14 residues long. The germline CDR1 and CDR2 sequences are ENHRY and SYGVKD. Trimming left V 5 bases short and J 3 bases short, with 11 bases between. This CDR3 is CAISPGSVYNEQFF. The CDR3 DNA sequence: TGTGCCATCAGTCCCGGTAGCGTCTACAATGAGCAGTTCTTC.

The chain recombines TRBV9 with TRBJ1-2; D is possibly TRBD1 (5 bases). The CDR3 has 14 amino acids. The germline V and J ends were trimmed by 0 bases and 7 bases, with 13 bases remaining between them. Germline V gives CDR1 SGDLS, CDR2 YYNGEE. CDR3 coding DNA: TGTGCCAGCAGCGTAGGGGCGGAGACAGCTGGCTACACCTTC. Protein product: CASSVGAETAGYTF.

This clone was seen only a few times. Other DNA variants within this sample encode the same CDR3. The chain links TRBV7-9 to TRBJ2-7, with D hard to call. CDR3 length: 13 residues. Germline V CDR1 and CDR2: SEHNR, FQNEAQ (reference sequence). V dropped 2 bases and J dropped 2 bases, with 7 bases sitting between them. The CDR3 nucleotides read TGTGCCAGCAGCTTATTCGGAACCTACGAGCAGTACTTC. Protein sequence: CASSLFGTYEQYF.

The genes are TRBV9 and TRBJ2-2, with TRBD1 identical over 7 bases. V dropped 4 bases and J dropped 0; count of bases not matched to a gene: 6. Per the germline V gene, CDR1 is SGDLS and CDR2 is YYNGEE. This CDR3 contains 16 residues. CDR3 residues: CASSIQGQTNTGELFF. For the CDR3, the DNA is TGTGCCAGCAGCATTCAGGGACAGACGAACACCGGGGAGCTGTTTTTT. Full variable domain (remainder filled in from reference TRBV9 and TRBJ2-2): DSGVTQTPKHLITATGQRVTLRCSPRSGDLSVYWYQQSLDQGLQFLIQYYNGEERAKGNILERFSAQQFPDLHSELNLSSLELGDSALYFCASSIQGQTNTGELFFGEGSRLTVL.

The chain joins TRBV7-2 to TRBJ1-2; 7 bases map to TRBD1. The CDR3 covers 16 residues. Per the germline V gene, CDR1 is SGHTA and CDR2 is FQGNSA. The J segment lost 0 bases and the V segment lost 5 bases, leaving 9 bases of the junction unmatched. The CDR3 DNA follows: TGTGCCAGCAGCCCCCAGGGGGGACGGCCTAACTATGGCTACACCTTC. Amino acid sequence: CASSPQGGRPNYGYTF.

On this clone: Different DNA sequences within this sample yield the same CDR3. This chain links TRBV5-6 with TRBJ2-7, with TRBD2 identical over 10 bases. V gave up 1 base and J gave up 6 bases; unmatched junction bases: 4. The germline V gene encodes CDR1 SGHDT and CDR2 YYEEEE. CDR3 size: 14 residues. The CDR3 DNA reads as TGTGCCAGCAGCTTGTTAGCGGGAGGAAGCGAGCAGTACTTC. Translation gives CASSLLAGGSEQYF. Variable domain in full (rest from reference TRBV5-6 and TRBJ2-7): DAGVTQSPTHLIKTRGQQVTLRCSPKSGHDTVSWYQQALGQGPQFIFQYYEEEERQRGNFPDRFSGHQFPNYSSELNVNALLLGDSALYLCASSLLAGGSEQYFGPGTRLTVT.

The chain carries TRBV5-1 and TRBJ1-1; weak D call: TRBD1 (5 bases). This CDR3 region has 13 residues. Germline CDR1 reads SGHRS; CDR2 reads YFSETQ. V was cut by 0 bases and J by 6 bases, with 9 bases left in between. This CDR3 reads CASSLGQSSEAFF. Here the CDR3 DNA reads TGCGCCAGCAGCTTGGGACAGTCCTCTGAAGCTTTCTTT. The variable domain in full, completed from reference TRBV5-1 and TRBJ1-1, reads KAGVTQTPRYLIKTRGQQVTLSCSPISGHRSVSWYQQTPGQGLQFLFEYFSETQRNKGNFPGRFSGRQFSNSRSEMNVSTLELGDSALYLCASSLGQSSEAFFGQGTRLTVV.

The chain employs TRBV25-1 and TRBJ2-3; the D gene is possibly TRBD2 (5 bases). CDR1 is MGHDK and CDR2 is SYGVNS in the germline V gene. V lost 7 bases to trimming and J lost 4 bases, with 9 bases between them. The CDR3 runs 12 residues. In nucleotides, the CDR3 is TGTGCCAGCACCCGGGGTTCAGATACGCAGTATTTT. Translation gives CASTRGSDTQYF.

This chain links TRBV2 with TRBJ2-7; no clear D. Germline-derived CDR1 and CDR2 are SNHLY and FYNNEI. Trimming stripped 7 bases from V and 4 bases from J, with 11 bases between. This CDR3 is built from 12 residues. Here the CDR3 reads CASTLPLYEQYF. CDR3 nucleotides: TGTGCCAGCACACTTCCCTTGTACGAGCAGTACTTC.

This clone was seen more than once but under ten times. V gene TRBV29-1 combines with J gene TRBJ1-4; 8 bases align to TRBD1. The CDR3 contains 14 residues. The trim removed 6 bases at V and 8 bases at J, leaving 11 bases unmatched. Germline values: CDR1 SQVTM, CDR2 ANQGSEA. In nucleotides, the CDR3 is TGCAGCGTCGACGAGGACAGGGTGGGCGAAAAACTGTTTTTT. Its translation: CSVDEDRVGEKLFF.

Only a few counts were recorded for this clone. This sequence joins TRBV29-1 and TRBJ2-7; D is perhaps TRBD2 (6 bases). This CDR3 region has 15 residues. The V gene's germline CDR1 is SQVTM and CDR2 ANQGSEA. V was shortened by 4 bases and J by 2 bases, with 18 bases between the two germline ends. CDR3 DNA sequence: TGCAGCGTTGTGGGTCGCTCTAGCGTTACCTACGAGCAGTACTTC. Protein product: CSVVGRSSVTYEQYF.

The chain links TRBV11-3 to TRBJ2-1; D ambiguous. With 1 base removed from V and 5 bases from J, the gap between germline ends came to 6 bases. The CDR3 has 13 residues. Germline lookup yields CDR1 SGHNT and CDR2 YENEEA. The CDR3 sequence: CASSLVQDNEQFF. CDR3 nucleotide sequence: TGTGCCAGCAGCTTAGTTCAGGACAATGAGCAGTTCTTC.